This entry is about one T cell receptor (beta chain). This entry comes from a study of response to subunit inactivated influenza vaccine. MiXCR was run by TCRdb on the RT-PCR reads, yielding one entry per CDR3 protein. Of roughly 500,000 distinct CDR3 sequences listed, 16% are singletons. V lost 1 base to trimming and J lost 7 bases; unmatched junction nucleotides: 8. Germline CDR1 is SGHVS and CDR2 is FNYEAQ. The length of the CDR3 is 16 residues. This receptor was taken from a man in his fifties or sixties who received an inactivated influenza vaccine. The source was CD4+ T cells sorted from PBMCs, collected around 2 years after vaccination. V is TRBV7-6 and J is TRBJ2-1, with 9 bases that match TRBD2. The CDR3 loop is CASSLEGSGGWNEQFF. CDR3 nucleotides: TGTGCCAGCAGCTTAGAGGGCAGCGGGGGGTGGAATGAGCAGTTCTTC.